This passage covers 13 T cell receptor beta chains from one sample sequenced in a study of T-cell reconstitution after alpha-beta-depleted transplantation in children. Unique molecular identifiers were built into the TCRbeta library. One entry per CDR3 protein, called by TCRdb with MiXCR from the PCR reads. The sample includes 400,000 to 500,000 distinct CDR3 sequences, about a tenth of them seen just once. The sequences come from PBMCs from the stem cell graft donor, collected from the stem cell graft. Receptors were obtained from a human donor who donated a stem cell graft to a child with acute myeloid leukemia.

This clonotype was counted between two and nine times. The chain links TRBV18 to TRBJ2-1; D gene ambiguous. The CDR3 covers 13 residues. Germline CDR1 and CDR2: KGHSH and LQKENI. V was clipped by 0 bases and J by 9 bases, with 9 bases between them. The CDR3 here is CASSPPPPSEQFF. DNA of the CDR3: TGTGCCAGCTCACCACCGCCCCCATCTGAGCAGTTCTTC.

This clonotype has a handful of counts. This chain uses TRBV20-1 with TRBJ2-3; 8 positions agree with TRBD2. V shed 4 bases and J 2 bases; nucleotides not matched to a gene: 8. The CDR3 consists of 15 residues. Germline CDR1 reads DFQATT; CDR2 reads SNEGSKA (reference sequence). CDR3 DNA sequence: TGCAGTGCTACCCTTCGGACTAGCAACACAGATACGCAGTATTTT. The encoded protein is CSATLRTSNTDTQYF.

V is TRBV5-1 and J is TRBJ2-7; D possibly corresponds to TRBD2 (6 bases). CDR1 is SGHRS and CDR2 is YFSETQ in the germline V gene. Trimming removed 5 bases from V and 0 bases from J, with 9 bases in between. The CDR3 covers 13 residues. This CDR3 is CASRVGSSYEQYF. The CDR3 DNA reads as TGCGCCAGCAGAGTCGGGAGCTCCTACGAGCAGTACTTC.

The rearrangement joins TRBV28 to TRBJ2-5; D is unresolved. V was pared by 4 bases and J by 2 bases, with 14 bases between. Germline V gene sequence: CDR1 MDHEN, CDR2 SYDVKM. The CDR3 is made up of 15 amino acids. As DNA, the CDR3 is TGTGCCAGCAGTTCCCTCGCTAGAGGACAAGAGACCCAGTACTTC. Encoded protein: CASSSLARGQETQYF.

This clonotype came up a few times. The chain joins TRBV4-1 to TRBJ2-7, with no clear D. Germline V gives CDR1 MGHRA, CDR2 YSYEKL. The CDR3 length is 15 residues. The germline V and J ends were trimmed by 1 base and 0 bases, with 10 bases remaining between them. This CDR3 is CASSQVVGGSYEQYF. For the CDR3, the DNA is TGCGCCAGCAGCCAAGTGGTTGGCGGCTCCTACGAGCAGTACTTC.

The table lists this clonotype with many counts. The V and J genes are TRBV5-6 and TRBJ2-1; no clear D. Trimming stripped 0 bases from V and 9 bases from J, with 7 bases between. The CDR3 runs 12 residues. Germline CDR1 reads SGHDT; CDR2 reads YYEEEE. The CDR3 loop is CASSLEWSEQFF. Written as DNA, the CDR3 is TGTGCCAGCAGCTTGGAGTGGAGTGAGCAGTTCTTC.

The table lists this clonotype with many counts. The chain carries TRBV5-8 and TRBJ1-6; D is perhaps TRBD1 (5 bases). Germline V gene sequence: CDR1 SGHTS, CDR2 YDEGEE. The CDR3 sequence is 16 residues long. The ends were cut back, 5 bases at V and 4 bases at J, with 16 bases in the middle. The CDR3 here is CASRTGTASYNSPLHF. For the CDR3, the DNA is TGTGCCAGCAGAACCGGGACGGCCTCGTATAATTCACCCCTCCACTTT.

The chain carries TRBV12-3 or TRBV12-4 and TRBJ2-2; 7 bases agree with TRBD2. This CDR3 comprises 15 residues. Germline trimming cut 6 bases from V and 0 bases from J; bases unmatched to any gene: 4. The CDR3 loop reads CASRSGTTNTGELFF. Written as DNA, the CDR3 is TGTGCCAGCAGGTCCGGGACTACGAACACCGGGGAGCTGTTTTTT.

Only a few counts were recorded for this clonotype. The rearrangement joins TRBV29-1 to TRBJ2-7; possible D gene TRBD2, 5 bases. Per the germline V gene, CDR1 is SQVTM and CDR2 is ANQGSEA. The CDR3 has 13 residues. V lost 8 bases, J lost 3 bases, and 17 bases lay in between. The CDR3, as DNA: TGCAGCCCTACCCGATGTGAGGGCTACGAGCAGTACTTC. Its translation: CSPTRCEGYEQYF.

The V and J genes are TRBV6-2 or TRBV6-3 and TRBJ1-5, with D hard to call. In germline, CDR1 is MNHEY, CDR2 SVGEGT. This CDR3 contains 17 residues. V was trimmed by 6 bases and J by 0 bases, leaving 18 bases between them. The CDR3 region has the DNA TGTGCCAGCAGCCAGCTCACTTCTTCAGGTAGCAATCAGCCCCAGCATTTT. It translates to CASSQLTSSGSNQPQHF.

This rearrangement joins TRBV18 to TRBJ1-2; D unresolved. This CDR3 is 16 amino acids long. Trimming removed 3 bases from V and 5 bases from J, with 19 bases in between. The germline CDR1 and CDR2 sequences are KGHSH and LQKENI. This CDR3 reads CASSPISQDLPYGYTF. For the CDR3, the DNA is TGTGCCAGCTCACCTATTTCTCAGGACCTGCCATATGGCTACACCTTC.

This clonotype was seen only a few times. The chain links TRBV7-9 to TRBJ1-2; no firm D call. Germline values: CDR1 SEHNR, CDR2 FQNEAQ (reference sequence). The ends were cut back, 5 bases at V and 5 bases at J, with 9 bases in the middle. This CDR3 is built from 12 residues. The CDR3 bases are TGTGCCAGCAGCCGTGACAAGTATGGCTACACCTTC. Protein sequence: CASSRDKYGYTF.

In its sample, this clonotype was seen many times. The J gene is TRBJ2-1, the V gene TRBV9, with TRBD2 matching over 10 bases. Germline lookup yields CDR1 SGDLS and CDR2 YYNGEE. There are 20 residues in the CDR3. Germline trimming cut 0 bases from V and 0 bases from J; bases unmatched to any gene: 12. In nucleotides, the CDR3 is TGTGCCAGCAGCGTAGATTTGGTAGCGGGGGGAGTTAGCTCCTACAATGAGCAGTTCTTC. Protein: CASSVDLVAGGVSSYNEQFF.